This record covers a single T cell receptor beta chain. Its specificity is not known. Germline values: CDR1 SGHTA, CDR2 FQGNSA. This CDR3 has 15 residues. Using a J-beta primer mix together with a sample-barcoded 5' primer, a second PCR was run for roughly 6 to 11 cycles. Via MiXCR, TCRdb re-called the 5' RACE reads, giving one row per CDR3 protein. The sample consists of hundreds of thousands of distinct CDR3 sequences, about half of them appearing once. This entry belongs to a study of blood T cells in healthy people across ages. Study-wide findings and caveats: Researchers deemed the diversity estimates from one million T cells underestimates. The study found more naive CD4+ cells and higher diversity in long-lived than aged donors. Unsorted PBMCs prevented conclusive naive versus antigen-experienced comparison.

Researchers isolated at least 7 million PBMCs per sample. Material: blood. The receptor was derived from a man older than 75 in good health. The gene calls are TRBV7-2 and TRBJ2-1; D is perhaps TRBD1 (6 bases). The last part of the DNA fits TRBJ2-7 better; the J call may be wrong. CDR3 coding DNA: TGTGCCAGCACCTCCCCTGGACAGAAGTACAATGAGCAGTACTTC. Translated, it gives CASTSPGQKYNEQYF.